This TCR beta chain appears in the sequencing data of a study of blood T cells in healthy people across ages. On the study more broadly: Template switching caught about one barcoded beta molecule for each two T cells. Study outcomes and limitations: The percentage of naive T cells correlated strongly with TCR beta diversity. Naive CD4+ cell counts and diversity both ran higher in long-lived than in aged donors. Roughly linear age-related decline in beta diversity appeared, significant by age roughly 40.

A J-beta primer mix and a sample-barcoded 5' primer were used in a second PCR of roughly 6 to 11 cycles. TCRdb reprocessed the 5' RACE reads with MiXCR, giving one entry per CDR3 protein. The sample has about 730,000 distinct CDR3 sequences, roughly 45% seen once. Regarding this clonotype: Its antigen is as yet unknown.

The sample taken for sequencing was blood. The receptor comes from a woman aged 60-70 years in good health.

This CDR3 reads CAISEGQGIAYEQYF. CDR3 bases: TGTGCCATCAGTGAGGGACAGGGAATCGCCTACGAGCAGTACTTC. The chain joins TRBV10-3 to TRBJ2-7; TRBD1 aligns across 8 bases. Germline values: CDR1 ENHRY, CDR2 SYGVKD. This CDR3 has 15 residues. Trimming cost V 2 bases and J 2 bases; bases outside gene matches: 5.